These T cell receptor beta chains were read from a single sample in a study of T cell responses to AZD1222 COVID-19 vaccine. Sequencing used immunoSEQ multiplex PCR; TCRdb keeps in-frame clones, though not all of them. There are some 160,000 clones in the sample; 88% occur only once, and roughly 5.5% lies in the top ten. This material consisted of peripheral blood, taken on day 0 of AZD1222 vaccination. Every receptor here comes from an adult in good health. Each CDR3 is given with its conserved first and last residue.

V,length,CDR3
TRBV4-1,19,CASTKEGAGGSSTYNEQFF
TRBV19,14,CASSIILGSYEQYF
TRBV11-2,13,CASSEEGNQPQHF
TRBV2,13,CASSDRGNSPLHF
TRBV5-1,13,CASSSRTAYEQYF
TRBV5-1,19,CASSLNPGLGLSSYNEQFF
TRBV21-1,20,CASSAPAGTHHKGGNQPQHF
TRBV9,15,CASSAGLAGWYEQYF
TRBV28,14,CASSLRVINQPQHF
TRBV7-2,14,CASSLGTGVSPLHF
TRBV30,15,CALEGGLAGADTQYF
TRBV25-1,18,CASSELGFSESSYNEQFF
TRBV15,17,CATSRDMGASGANVLTF
TRBV10-3,15,CAILPGLAGPYEQYF
TRBV19,16,CASSFRTGESGNTIYF
TRBV5-1,15,CASSLSGQRNYEQYF
TRBV25-1,16,CASSEYRASLNSPLHF
TRBV4-2,14,CASSQDRGSTEAFF
TRBV5-1,17,CASSPGLAGSGYNEQFF
TRBV5-6,13,CASSLRSSFEQFF
TRBV27,14,CASSGWKSTDTQYF
TRBV28,13,CASSSRVPNEQFF
TRBV14,14,CASSLDRGDSPLHF
TRBV4-2,15,CASTSGESLRNTIYF
TRBV7-9,12,CASSLGSYGYTF
TRBV5-5,15,CASSLAEGDADTQYF
TRBV27,16,CASSRGDYNLNNEQFF
TRBV4-2,15,CASSPRESTYNEQFF
TRBV29-1,12,CSVESYDNEQFF
TRBV24-1,12,CATSVSGTEAFF
TRBV6-5,13,CASRIDRGYEQYF
TRBV20-1,17,CSASQLAGGSNTGELFF
TRBV27,14,CASSLTGAYNEQFF
TRBV9,14,CASSVEVRNEKLFF
TRBV11-2,14,CASSPIGGNQPQHF
TRBV28,12,CASSLSVGELFF
TRBV5-1,16,CARSPGGGAATGELFF
TRBV7-2,16,CASSLGSGSGFNTQYF
TRBV27,15,CASSLYGGYNSPLHF
TRBV7-2,14,CASTLRNRVSEQFF